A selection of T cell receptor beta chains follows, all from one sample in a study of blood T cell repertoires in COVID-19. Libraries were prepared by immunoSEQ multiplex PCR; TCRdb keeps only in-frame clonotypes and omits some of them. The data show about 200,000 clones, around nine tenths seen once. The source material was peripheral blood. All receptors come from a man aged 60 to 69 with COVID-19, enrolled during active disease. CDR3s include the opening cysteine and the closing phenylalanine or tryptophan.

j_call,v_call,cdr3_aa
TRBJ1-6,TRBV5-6,CASSPRRGIGNSPLHF
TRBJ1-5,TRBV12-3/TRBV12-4,CASSLRQNQPQHF
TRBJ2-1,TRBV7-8,CASSSLTGVLGNEQFF
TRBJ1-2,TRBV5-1,CASSLGQGRYGYTF
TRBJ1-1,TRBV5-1,CASSLTGQLNTEAFF
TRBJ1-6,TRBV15,CATSRDRDSPLHF
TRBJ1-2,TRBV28,CASSLVRGLGYTF
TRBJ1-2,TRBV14,CASSQDFTGAYGYTF
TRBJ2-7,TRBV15,CATSRSGTGSYEQYF
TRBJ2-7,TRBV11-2,CASSLDLSYEQYF
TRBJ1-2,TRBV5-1,CASSLGQQHYGYTF
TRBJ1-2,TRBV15,CATSRGQAEGGYTF
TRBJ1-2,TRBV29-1,CSVPLAGVYGYTF
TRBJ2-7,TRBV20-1,CSASLGARGNYEQYF
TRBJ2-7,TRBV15,CATSREPSRISYEQYF
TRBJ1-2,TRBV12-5,CASEDREGVYYGYTF
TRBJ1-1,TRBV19,CASGGTSGGVDTEAFF
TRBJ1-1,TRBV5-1,CASSLGDSGGKNTEAFF
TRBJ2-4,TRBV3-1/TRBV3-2,CASSLTGTSRGNIQYF
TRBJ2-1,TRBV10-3,CAISPNSGANYNEQFF
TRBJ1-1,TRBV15,CATSRDGGSTKWIF
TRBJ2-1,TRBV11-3,CLPPGASGGPTYNEQFF
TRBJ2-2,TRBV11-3,CASSLGTNTGELFF
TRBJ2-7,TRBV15,CATSRDIVYEQYF
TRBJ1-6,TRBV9,CASSVQRQNSPLHF
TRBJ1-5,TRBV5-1,CASSLGQGGNQPQHF
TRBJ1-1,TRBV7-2,CASSPLSGGTEAFF
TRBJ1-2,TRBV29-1,CSVVATGGYGYTF
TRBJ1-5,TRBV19,CASMRRRDSSNQPQHF
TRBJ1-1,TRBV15,CATSRGGQGSTEAFF
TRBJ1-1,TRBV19,CASRKTLLQGANTEAFF
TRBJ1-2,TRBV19,CASRDAAGGTYGYTF
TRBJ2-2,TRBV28,CASSLGLGPATGELFF
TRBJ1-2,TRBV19,CASSILNGYTF
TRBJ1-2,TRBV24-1,CATSDSTRTGSYGYTF
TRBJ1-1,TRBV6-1,CASNTGGRNTEAFF
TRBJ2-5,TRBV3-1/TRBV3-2,CASSQVQGPLQETQYF
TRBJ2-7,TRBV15,CATSRKTGTSISYEQYF
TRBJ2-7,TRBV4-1,CASSHPSGGNEQYF
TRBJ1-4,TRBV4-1,CASSQDPSTGKREKLFF
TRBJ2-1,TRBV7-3,CASSPPTGGNEQFF
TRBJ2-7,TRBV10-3,CAISESTDGQGRGQYF
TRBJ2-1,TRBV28,CASSVITIGVNEQFF
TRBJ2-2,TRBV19,CASSITSATRGELFF
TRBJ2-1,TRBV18,CASSQSGYNEQFF
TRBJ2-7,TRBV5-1,CASSLRDREGEQYF